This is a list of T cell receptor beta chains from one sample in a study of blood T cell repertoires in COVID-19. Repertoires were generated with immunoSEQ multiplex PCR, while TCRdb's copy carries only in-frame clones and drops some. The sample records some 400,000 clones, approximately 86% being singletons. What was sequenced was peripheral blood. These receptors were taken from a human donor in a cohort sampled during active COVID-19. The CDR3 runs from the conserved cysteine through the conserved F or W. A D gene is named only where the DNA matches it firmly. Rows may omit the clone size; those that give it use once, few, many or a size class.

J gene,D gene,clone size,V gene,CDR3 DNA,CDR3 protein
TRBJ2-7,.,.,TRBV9,TGTGCCAGCAGCGTGGGGGGGCCCTCCTACGAGCAGTACTTC,CASSVGGPSYEQYF
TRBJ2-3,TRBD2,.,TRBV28,TGTGCCAGCACGGACGGGACTAGACCACCCAGTAGGCAGTATTTT,CASTDGTRPPSRQYF
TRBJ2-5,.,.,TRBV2,TGTGCCAGCAGCATAGAGACCCAGTACTTC,CASSIETQYF
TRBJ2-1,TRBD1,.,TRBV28,TGTGCCAGCAGGAGACAGGGGAACTACAATGAGCAGTTCTTC,CASRRQGNYNEQFF
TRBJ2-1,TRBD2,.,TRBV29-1,TGCAGCGTTGATTTAGCGGGACCAAGCTCCTACAATGAGCAGTTCTTC,CSVDLAGPSSYNEQFF
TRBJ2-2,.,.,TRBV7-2,TGTGCCAGCACCTACATCACGATGGCGGGCACCGGGGAGCTGTTTTTT,CASTYITMAGTGELFF
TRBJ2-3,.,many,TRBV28,TGTGCCAGCAGTTCGGTCGCCCCAGATACGCAGTATTTT,CASSSVAPDTQYF
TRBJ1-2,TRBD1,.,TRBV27,TGTGCCAGCAGTTTATCGGGGGACAGGGGTGGGGATAACTATGGCTACACCTTC,CASSLSGDRGGDNYGYTF
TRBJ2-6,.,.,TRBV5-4,TGTGCCAGCAGCTTGGCCGAAGGGGTCTCTGGGGCCAACGTCCTGACTTTC,CASSLAEGVSGANVLTF
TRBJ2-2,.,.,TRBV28,TGTGCCAGCAGAAAGCAGGGAAACACCGGGGAGCTGTTTTTT,CASRKQGNTGELFF
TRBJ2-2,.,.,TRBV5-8,TGTGCCAGCACCCCAGGGCAGGACACCGGGGAGCTGTTTTTT,CASTPGQDTGELFF
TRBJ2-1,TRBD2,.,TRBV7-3,TGTGCCAGCAGCTCTAGCGGGAGCGACAGAAATGAGCAGTTCTTC,CASSSSGSDRNEQFF
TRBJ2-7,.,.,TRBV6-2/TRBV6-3,TGTGCCAGCACCCCCCTCGGGGAGGACTACGAGCAGTACTTC,CASTPLGEDYEQYF
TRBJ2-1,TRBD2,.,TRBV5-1,TGCGCCAGCAGCTCCCCGGCGGGGGGGCGAGGTATGGGCAATGAGCAGTTCTTC,CASSSPAGGRGMGNEQFF
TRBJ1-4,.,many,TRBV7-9,TGTGCCAGCAGCTTAGGTAGCGGAGCAACTAATGAAAAACTGTTTTTT,CASSLGSGATNEKLFF
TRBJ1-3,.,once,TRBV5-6,TGTGCCAGCCACCAGGGCAGGGATCTAAACACCATATATTTT,CASHQGRDLNTIYF
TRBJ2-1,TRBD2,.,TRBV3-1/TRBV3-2,TGTGCCAGCAGCCTCGTGGGACTAGCGGGAGGAAATGAGCAGTTCTTC,CASSLVGLAGGNEQFF
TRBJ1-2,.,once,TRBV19,TGTGCCAGTCGTCAGGCAGGGGCTAACTATGGCTACACCTTC,CASRQAGANYGYTF
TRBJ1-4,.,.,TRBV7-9,TGTGCCAGCAGCTTTGTCCATAATGAAAAACTGTTTTTT,CASSFVHNEKLFF
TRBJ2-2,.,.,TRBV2,TGTGCCAGCAGTGGGACACGGACGAACACCGGGGAGCTGTTTTTT,CASSGTRTNTGELFF
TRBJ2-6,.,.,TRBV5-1,TGCGCCAGCAGCTTGACGGGGGAATCAACTGGGGCCAACGTCCTGACTTTC,CASSLTGESTGANVLTF
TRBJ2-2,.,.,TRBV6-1,TGTGCCAGCAGTGACGGACTGGGGAGCGGGGAGCTGTTTTTT,CASSDGLGSGELFF
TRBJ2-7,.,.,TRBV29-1,TGCAGCGCCGTAGGGGAAGGGTGGGAGCAGTACTTC,CSAVGEGWEQYF
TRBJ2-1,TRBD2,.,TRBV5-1,TGCGCCAGCAGCGAAGGGACTAGCGACATTTACAATGAGCAGTTCTTC,CASSEGTSDIYNEQFF
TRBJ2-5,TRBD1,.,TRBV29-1,TGCAGCGTTGAAGATGGAGTGTCAGGGGGCGAAGAGACCCAGTACTTC,CSVEDGVSGGEETQYF
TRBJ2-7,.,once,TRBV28,TGTGCCAGCAGTCGCCCCGGGGCCTACGAGCAGTACTTC,CASSRPGAYEQYF
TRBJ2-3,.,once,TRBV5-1,TGCGCCAGCAGCTTGGCGGGGGGCGCTGATACGCAGTATTTT,CASSLAGGADTQYF
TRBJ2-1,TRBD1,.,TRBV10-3,TGTGCCATCAGTGGACAGGGGGGCGGCTCCTACAATGAGCAGTTCTTC,CAISGQGGGSYNEQFF
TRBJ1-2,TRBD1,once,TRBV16,TGTGCCAGCAGCCAATTCCAGGGGGGCTATGGCTACACCTTC,CASSQFQGGYGYTF
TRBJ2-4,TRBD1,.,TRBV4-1,TGCGCCAGCAGCCGGCAGGGGGCCGACGCCAAAAACATTCAGTACTTC,CASSRQGADAKNIQYF
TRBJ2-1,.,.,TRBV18,TGTGCCAGCTCACCTGCGGTGGGTGAGCAGTTCTTC,CASSPAVGEQFF
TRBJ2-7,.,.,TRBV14,TGTGCCAGCAGCCTACAGACCCCCAGGGTATACTCCTACGAGCAGTACTTC,CASSLQTPRVYSYEQYF